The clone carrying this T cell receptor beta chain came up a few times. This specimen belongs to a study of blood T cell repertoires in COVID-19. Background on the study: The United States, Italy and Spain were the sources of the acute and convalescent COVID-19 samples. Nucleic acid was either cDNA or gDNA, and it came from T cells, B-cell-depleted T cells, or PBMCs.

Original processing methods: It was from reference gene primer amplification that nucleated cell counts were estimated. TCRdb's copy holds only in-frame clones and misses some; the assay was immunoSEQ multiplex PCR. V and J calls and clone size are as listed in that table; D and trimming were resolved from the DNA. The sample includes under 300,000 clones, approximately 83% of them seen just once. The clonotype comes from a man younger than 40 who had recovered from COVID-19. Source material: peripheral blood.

In nucleotides, the CDR3 is TGTGCCAGCAGCTTAGCTGCGATTTCCGATAGCAATCAGCCCCAGCATTTT. Amino acid sequence: CASSLAAISDSNQPQHF. The chain couples TRBV11-2 to TRBJ1-5; D remains unclear. The germline V gene has CDR1 SGHAT and CDR2 FQNNGV. The CDR3 loop spans 17 amino acids. V lost 1 base and J lost 0, with 13 bases in between.